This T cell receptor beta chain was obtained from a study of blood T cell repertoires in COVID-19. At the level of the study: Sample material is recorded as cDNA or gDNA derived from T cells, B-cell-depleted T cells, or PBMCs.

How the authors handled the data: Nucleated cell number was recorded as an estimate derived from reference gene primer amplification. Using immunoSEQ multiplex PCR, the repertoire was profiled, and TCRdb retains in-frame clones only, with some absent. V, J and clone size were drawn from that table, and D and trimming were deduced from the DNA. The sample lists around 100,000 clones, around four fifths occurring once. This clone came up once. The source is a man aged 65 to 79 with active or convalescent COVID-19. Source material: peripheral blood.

The CDR3 protein is CASSLVLAGGQETQYF. The DNA for the CDR3 is TGTGCCAGCAGTTTAGTCCTAGCGGGGGGGCAGGAGACCCAGTACTTC. The chain uses TRBV28 and TRBJ2-5; TRBD2 matches at 12 bases. Germline-derived CDR1 and CDR2 are MDHEN and SYDVKM. Germline trimming cut 2 bases from V and 5 bases from J; bases unmatched to any gene: 6. The CDR3 is 16 residues long.